The 3 T cell receptor beta chains below were found in one sample sequenced in a study of blood T cell repertoires in COVID-19. Sequenced by immunoSEQ multiplex PCR; TCRdb stores in-frame clones only, minus some. The sample includes roughly 90,000 clones, 80% to 90% of them seen just once. Sequenced input: peripheral blood. The receptors were gathered from a woman of 80 years or more with active COVID-19.

In its sample, this clone was seen once. The chain combines TRBV28 with TRBJ1-5; a possible D gene is TRBD1 (5 bases). CDR3 length: 17 residues. CDR1 and CDR2 (germline): MDHEN, SYDVKM. Trimming removed 8 bases at V and 3 bases at J, with 23 bases between. The CDR3 loop reads CASGPIGGRRLNQPQHF. DNA for the CDR3: TGTGCCAGCGGACCAATTGGGGGGAGGAGACTCAATCAGCCCCAGCATTTT.

CDR3 DNA sequence: TGTGCCTGGAGTGTACAGGGGCGCGGCAATCAGCCCCAGCATTTT. Its protein is CAWSVQGRGNQPQHF. V and J are TRBV30 and TRBJ1-5, with 7 bases aligning to TRBD1. The V segment lost 0 bases and the J segment 2 bases; nucleotides outside the gene matches: 4. This CDR3 has 15 residues. Looked up from germline, CDR1 is GTSNPN and CDR2 is SVGIG (reference sequence).

The CDR3 loop reads CASSHPSGSYEQYF. In DNA, the CDR3 is TGTGCCAGCAGCCATCCTAGCGGGTCCTACGAGCAGTACTTC. The chain links TRBV4-2 to TRBJ2-7; TRBD2 matches at 8 bases. The CDR3 length is 14 residues. CDR1 is LGHNA and CDR2 is YNFKEQ in the germline V gene. V shed 3 bases, J shed 1 base, and the junction held 2 bases outside the gene matches.